This TCR beta chain is drawn from a study of blood T cell repertoires in COVID-19 (dated by TCRdb to between 2020 and 2021). In terms of the full investigation: The collaborator samples originated in the United States, Italy and Spain and spanned the acute and convalescent phases of COVID-19. The prospective study material was composed of cDNA or gDNA derived from T cells, B-cell-depleted T cells, or PBMCs. The dataset comprised deeply sampled blood TCRbeta repertoires from subjects exposed to, actively infected with, or recovered from COVID-19. The repertoires were made available in a free public database intended to serve as a resource for research on the immune response to SARS-CoV-2. Samples came from the ongoing ImmuneRACE study (first 160 participants) plus 1,254 subjects from 6 global collaborators. A de-identified subject ID, COVID-19 status, age in years and sex were almost always included in the sample metadata. HLA class I and class II types, where available, came from metadata supplied by the sample provider rather than from assay-based typing.

This clone showed up many times. The specificity of this receptor is unknown. No clone much larger than this one lies a single base away; base qualities are absent. Another Seattle source contributed samples from volunteer blood donors who had recovered from COVID-19. Collaborating institutions collected whole blood in K2EDTA tubes following their own protocols. For TCRbeta analysis, collaborator samples were shipped as frozen whole blood, as isolated PBMCs, or as DNA extracted from either sample type. At the junction V is shortened by 1 base and J by 6 bases, with 16 bases in between. CDR1 and CDR2, per the germline V gene, are MGHRA and YSYEKL. The CDR3 holds 16 amino acids from the cysteine to the phenylalanine. Of all the DNA, just the CDR3 is kept, 48 bases in frame from base 1. Overall study results and their limits: Clinical and demographic metadata were provided uncurated, with the amount varying by source and participant.

The immunoSEQ Assay, a bias-controlled multiplex PCR, was used to amplify TCRbeta CDR3 regions from genomic DNA. As for the original processing: The number of nucleated cells in each sample was estimated by amplification of reference gene primers within the assay. To quantify the absolute abundance of each unique TCRbeta CDR3 rearrangement, sequence reads were collapsed and filtered. For each sample, productive Simpson clonality was calculated by taking the square root of Simpson's diversity index across productive rearrangements. Sourced from immuneACCESS, this table was stored by TCRdb with only in-frame sequences that have V and J called. A share of the clones is absent; for the studies checked, an unresolved V gene accounts for under half, and the remainder has no known explanation. V and J calls and clone size are given by that table; D and trimming were obtained from the DNA. For this sample the table gives around 280,000 clones, of which approximately 83% were detected only once. The top ten constitute roughly 1.9% of the sample.

Here the chain combines TRBV4-1 and TRBJ1-5, with an unclear D gene assignment. The sequence derives from a woman aged 30 to 39 who had recovered from COVID-19. The specimen sequenced was peripheral blood. Here the CDR3 is given as CASSQVETGFGQPQHF. The DNA sequence is given as TGCGCCAGCAGCCAAGTCGAGACTGGGTTCGGTCAGCCCCAGCATTTT.